The rows below give T cell receptor beta chains drawn from one sample of a study of human T cells and chemical hapten exposure. TCRdb itself ran the RACE reads through MiXCR, one entry per CDR3 protein. The sample consists of approximately 80,000 distinct CDR3 sequences, 10% to 14% of them appearing once. The specimen was whole blood, collected in connection with sensitization to the hapten diphenylcyclopropenone (DPC). These TCRs come from a woman aged 45-65 years with alopecia areata. Some clones in this sample may be carry-over from other donors' samples. Both conserved end residues are part of each CDR3. D genes are given only for firm matches. Clone size appears in some rows only: once, few, many, or a class for an expanded clone.

d_call	clone_size	v_call	j_call	cdr3_aa	cdr3_nt
.	many	TRBV7-9	TRBJ1-4	CASSQINEKLFF	TGTGCCAGCAGCCAGATTAATGAAAAACTGTTTTTT
.	many	TRBV19	TRBJ1-1	CASSSPSDRRLEAFF	TGTGCCAGTAGTTCCCCCTCCGACAGAAGACTTGAAGCTTTCTTT
.	many	TRBV7-9	TRBJ1-4	CASSSQRGANEKLFF	TGTGCCAGCAGCTCTCAAAGGGGCGCTAATGAAAAACTGTTTTTT
TRBD1	few	TRBV20-1	TRBJ2-3	CSADGGQGATDTQYF	TGCAGTGCTGATGGGGGGCAGGGGGCCACAGATACGCAGTATTTT
TRBD2	.	TRBV3-1	TRBJ2-1	CASSPERGAYNEQFF	TGTGCCAGCAGCCCCGAGCGGGGGGCCTACAATGAGCAGTTCTTC
.	few	TRBV9	TRBJ2-7	CASSVGPTTDEQYF	TGTGCCAGCAGCGTCGGACCTACTACAGACGAGCAGTACTTC
.	.	TRBV28	TRBJ2-6	CASSLVGRLSGANVLTF	TGTGCCAGCAGTTTAGTGGGCAGACTCTCTGGGGCCAACGTCCTGACTTTC
.	few	TRBV2	TRBJ2-7	CASKLQGSSYEQYF	TGTGCCAGCAAGTTACAGGGCAGCTCCTACGAGCAGTACTTC
TRBD1	many	TRBV9	TRBJ2-3	CASSPGTVHSTDTQYF	TGTGCCAGCAGCCCCGGGACAGTTCATAGCACAGATACGCAGTATTTT
.	.	TRBV28	TRBJ2-7	CASSSPPLEQYF	TGTGCCAGCAGTTCCCCCCCGCTCGAGCAGTACTTC
.	few	TRBV6-5	TRBJ1-1	CASGGIKGTEAFF	TGTGCCAGCGGGGGGATAAAGGGAACTGAAGCTTTCTTT
.	many	TRBV6-2/TRBV6-3	TRBJ1-1	CASSGQLNTEAFF	TGTGCCAGCAGTGGACAGCTGAACACTGAAGCTTTCTTT
.	many	TRBV28	TRBJ2-3	CASSLGRALSTDTQYF	TGTGCCAGCAGTTTAGGCCGGGCCCTAAGCACAGATACGCAGTATTTT
.	few	TRBV5-1	TRBJ1-2	CASSVRGTAYGYTF	TGCGCCAGCAGTGTCCGTGGGACCGCATATGGCTACACCTTC
.	.	TRBV7-8	TRBJ1-1	CASSLAAGNTEAFF	TGTGCCAGCAGCTTAGCTGCGGGGAACACTGAAGCTTTCTTT
TRBD1	few	TRBV27	TRBJ1-5	CASSTHRGQPQHF	TGTGCCAGCAGTACTCACAGGGGGCAGCCCCAGCATTTT
TRBD2	.	TRBV6-2/TRBV6-3	TRBJ2-3	CASRRGLAADTQYF	TGTGCCAGCAGACGGGGACTAGCGGCAGATACGCAGTATTTT
.	many	TRBV4-2	TRBJ2-1	CASSQRDGSFDEQFF	TGTGCCAGCAGCCAACGGGACGGGAGTTTCGATGAGCAGTTCTTC
.	.	TRBV20-1	TRBJ2-7	CSALGSHLYEQYF	TGCAGTGCCCTGGGATCTCACCTCTACGAGCAGTACTTC
.	.	TRBV21-1	TRBJ1-3	CASSNRGTGSSGNTIYF	TGTGCCAGCAGCAATAGAGGGACAGGGAGCTCTGGAAACACCATATATTTT
.	few	TRBV13	TRBJ2-2	CASPLNTGELFF	TGTGCCAGCCCACTGAACACCGGGGAGCTGTTTTTT
TRBD1	few	TRBV12-3/TRBV12-4	TRBJ1-5	CASSRTGVNQPQHF	TGTGCCAGCAGTCGGACAGGGGTGAATCAGCCCCAGCATTTT
.	few	TRBV29-1	TRBJ2-7	CSVEQVHEQYF	TGCAGCGTTGAACAGGTCCACGAGCAGTACTTC
.	.	TRBV5-5	TRBJ1-6	CASSLVTGHNSPLHF	TGTGCCAGCAGCTTGGTGACAGGCCATAATTCACCCCTCCACTTT
.	few	TRBV10-3	TRBJ2-7	CAISENSYEQYF	TGTGCCATCAGTGAGAACAGCTACGAGCAGTACTTC
TRBD2	many	TRBV7-3	TRBJ2-1	CASSSLTSAPPNEQFF	TGTGCCAGCAGCTCACTGACTAGCGCACCCCCCAATGAGCAGTTCTTC
TRBD1	many	TRBV5-6	TRBJ2-3	CASSQGQGRETSTDTQYF	TGTGCCAGCAGCCAAGGACAGGGGCGTGAAACTAGCACAGATACGCAGTATTTT
TRBD1	.	TRBV29-1	TRBJ2-7	CSAGRDSPHEQYF	TGCAGCGCTGGCCGGGACAGCCCCCACGAGCAGTACTTC
TRBD2	.	TRBV9	TRBJ2-1	CASSVDSGVYNEQFF	TGTGCCAGCAGCGTAGATAGCGGGGTCTACAATGAGCAGTTCTTC
TRBD2	many	TRBV10-2	TRBJ2-7	CASRKTSGSGEQYF	TGCGCCAGCAGGAAAACTAGCGGGAGTGGCGAGCAGTACTTC